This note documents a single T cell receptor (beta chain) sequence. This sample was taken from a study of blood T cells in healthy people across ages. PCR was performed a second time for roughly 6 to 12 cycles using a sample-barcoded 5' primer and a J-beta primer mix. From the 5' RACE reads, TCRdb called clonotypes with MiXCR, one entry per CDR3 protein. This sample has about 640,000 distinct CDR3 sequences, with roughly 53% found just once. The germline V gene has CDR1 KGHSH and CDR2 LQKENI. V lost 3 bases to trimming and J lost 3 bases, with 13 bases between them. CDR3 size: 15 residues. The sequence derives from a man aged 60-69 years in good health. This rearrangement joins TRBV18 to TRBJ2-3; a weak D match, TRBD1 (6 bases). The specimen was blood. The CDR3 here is CASSPVRDTTDTQYF. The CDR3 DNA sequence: TGTGCCAGCTCACCCGTCCGGGACACAACAGATACGCAGTATTTT.